The 28 T cell receptor beta chains presented below share a single source sample, sequenced in a study of control samples from healthy donors and cancer patients. The table came from immunoSEQ multiplex PCR; TCRdb's copy has only in-frame clones and leaves some out. The sample shows around 140,000 clones, approximately 94% of them seen only once. The sequenced material came from blood. All receptors derive from a man aged 40-49 years in good health.

The chain carries TRBV4-2 and TRBJ2-7; D tentatively fits TRBD1 or TRBD2 (6 bases each). V was pared by 0 bases and J by 6 bases, with 18 bases between. The CDR3 runs 16 residues. Looked up from germline, CDR1 is LGHNA and CDR2 is YNFKEQ. The CDR3 region is CASSQDLGASGAEQYF. The CDR3 nucleotides are TGTGCCAGCAGCCAAGATCTAGGGGCCTCGGGGGCCGAGCAGTACTTC.

The chain uses TRBV9 and TRBJ1-2; maybe TRBD1 (5 bases). V was trimmed by 0 bases and J by 3 bases, leaving 12 bases between them. CDR1 is SGDLS, CDR2 YYNGEE, per germline. The CDR3 loop spans 15 amino acids. CDR3 nucleotides: TGTGCCAGCAGCGTAGCCATGGGGACCGACTATGGCTACACCTTC. Protein product: CASSVAMGTDYGYTF. The entire variable domain, with the rest obtained from reference TRBV9 and TRBJ1-2, is as follows: DSGVTQTPKHLITATGQRVTLRCSPRSGDLSVYWYQQSLDQGLQFLIQYYNGEERAKGNILERFSAQQFPDLHSELNLSSLELGDSALYFCASSVAMGTDYGYTFGSGTRLTVV.

The J gene is TRBJ1-1, the V gene TRBV5-8; D is unclear. Deletions cut 1 base from V and 0 bases from J, with 22 bases between. Germline CDR1 is SGHTS and CDR2 is YDEGEE. The length of the CDR3 is 19 residues. The DNA for the CDR3 is TGTGCCAGCAGCTTGACTCCCCCGACTTTCCCGTCCATGAACACTGAAGCTTTCTTT. As protein: CASSLTPPTFPSMNTEAFF.

This clone was observed a single time. The chain combines TRBV11-2 with TRBJ1-4; D is undetermined. The CDR3 runs to 15 residues. Germline CDR1 is SGHAT and CDR2 is FQNNGV. V was cut by 5 bases and J by 0 bases, with 10 bases left in between. CDR3 amino acids: CASSTGLTTNEKLFF. The CDR3 nucleotides read TGTGCCAGCAGCACTGGGTTGACAACTAATGAAAAACTGTTTTTT.

V and J are TRBV28 and TRBJ1-6; TRBD1 might be the D (6 bases). The CDR3 is 14 amino acids. Trimming took off 5 bases at V and 9 bases at J, with 14 bases between the two ends. The germline V gene encodes CDR1 MDHEN and CDR2 SYDVKM. CDR3 region: CASSTGRGISPLHF. The CDR3 nucleotides are TGTGCCAGCAGTACGGGCAGGGGAATTTCACCCCTCCACTTT.

This chain connects TRBV6-5 to TRBJ1-2; 8 bases align to TRBD1. CDR1 is MNHEY, CDR2 SVGAGI, per germline. Trimming cost V 6 bases and J 2 bases; bases outside gene matches: 5. CDR3 length: 14 residues. The CDR3 sequence: CASRRQGRNYGYTF. CDR3 DNA sequence: TGTGCCAGCAGGAGACAGGGGCGCAACTATGGCTACACCTTC.

V and J are TRBV5-6 and TRBJ2-5; D is unclear. Looked up from germline, CDR1 is SGHDT and CDR2 is YYEEEE. CDR3 size: 11 residues. V lost 0 bases to trimming and J lost 4 bases, with 1 base between them. The CDR3 bases are TGTGCCAGCAGCTTGGTAGAGACCCAGTACTTC. Translating gives CASSLVETQYF.

This chain joins TRBV5-5 and TRBJ2-3, with D perhaps TRBD2 (5 bases). CDR1 SGHKS and CDR2 YYEKEE come from the germline V gene (reference sequence). The CDR3 covers 17 residues. The V end was cut by 0 bases, the J end by 0 bases, with 14 bases between. For the CDR3, the DNA is TGTGCCAGCAGCTTGGTAGTACTAGATTCTAGCACAGATACGCAGTATTTT. Protein: CASSLVVLDSSTDTQYF.

A few counts support this clone. The V gene is TRBV6-2 or TRBV6-3, the J gene TRBJ2-7; 14 bases map to TRBD2. The germline V gene encodes CDR1 MNHEY and CDR2 SVGEGT. V shed 6 bases and J 5 bases; nucleotides not matched to a gene: 6. CDR3 length: 15 amino acids. CDR3 sequence: CASSQTSGGVDEQYF. CDR3 coding DNA: TGTGCCAGCAGCCAGACTAGCGGGGGGGTCGACGAGCAGTACTTC.

This clone was observed a single time. The rearrangement links TRBV27 to TRBJ2-5; tentative D call: TRBD1 (6 bases). CDR1 is MNHEY, CDR2 SMNVEV, per germline (reference sequence). V was trimmed by 8 bases and J by 5 bases, leaving 9 bases between them. This CDR3 has 11 residues. The DNA for the CDR3 is TGTGCCAGCGGGGGCCGCGAGACCCAGTACTTC. Amino acid sequence: CASGGRETQYF.

The chain combines TRBV18 with TRBJ2-3; the match to TRBD1 covers 7 bases. V was pared by 6 bases and J by 2 bases, with 5 bases of the junction left unmatched. This CDR3 has 14 amino acids. Per the germline V gene, CDR1 is KGHSH and CDR2 is LQKENI. The CDR3: CASSPGQHTDTQYF. In nucleotides, the CDR3 is TGTGCCAGCTCTCCGGGACAGCACACAGATACGCAGTATTTT.

The genes are TRBV18 and TRBJ2-7, with D possibly being TRBD2 (7 bases). The CDR3 loop spans 16 amino acids. The ends were cut back, 1 base at V and 0 bases at J, with 13 bases in the middle. CDR1 is KGHSH, CDR2 LQKENI, per germline. The CDR3 reads CASSPQWGGLSYEQYF. The CDR3 nucleotides are TGTGCCAGCTCACCACAGTGGGGGGGGCTCTCCTACGAGCAGTACTTC.

The chain uses TRBV7-9 and TRBJ1-6; D ambiguous. Germline-derived CDR1 and CDR2 are SEHNR and FQNEAQ (reference sequence). Deletions cut 4 bases from V and 9 bases from J, with 7 bases between. This CDR3 contains 12 residues. Here the CDR3 reads CASSSGGSPLHF. The CDR3 DNA follows: TGTGCCAGCAGCTCAGGTGGTTCACCCCTCCACTTT.

This chain joins TRBV5-6 and TRBJ1-2; the D is unclear. V was trimmed by 4 bases and J by 0 bases, leaving 13 bases between them. The CDR3 covers 15 residues. Germline CDR1 and CDR2: SGHDT and YYEEEE. In DNA, the CDR3 is TGTGCCAGCAGCCCGGTCGGGGAATCTAACTATGGCTACACCTTC. Translated: CASSPVGESNYGYTF.

V and J are TRBV14 and TRBJ2-7; 13 bases fit TRBD2. The ends lost 3 bases at V and 7 bases at J; junction bases unmatched: 3. The germline V gene has CDR1 SGHDN and CDR2 FVKESK. The CDR3 is 14 amino acids. For the CDR3, the DNA is TGTGCCAGCAGCCAGGGACTAGCGGGAACGGAGCAGTACTTC. Translating gives CASSQGLAGTEQYF. Drawing the rest from reference TRBV14 and TRBJ2-7, the complete variable domain is EAGVTQFPSHSVIEKGQTVTLRCDPISGHDNLYWYRRVMGKEIKFLLHFVKESKQDESGMPNNRFLAERTGGTYSTLKVQPAELEDSGVYFCASSQGLAGTEQYFGPGTRLTVT.

This rearrangement joins TRBV7-9 to TRBJ2-5, with 8 bases matching TRBD2. The junction had 10 bases not matched to a gene; V was cut back by 2 bases and J by 5 bases. The CDR3 is 16 residues long. The germline CDR1 and CDR2 sequences are SEHNR and FQNEAQ (reference sequence). CDR3 loop: CASSLSSSGGGETQYF. As DNA, the CDR3 is TGTGCCAGCAGCTTATCCTCTAGCGGCGGGGGGGAGACCCAGTACTTC.

The chain links TRBV29-1 to TRBJ1-2; D remains ambiguous. V was clipped by 0 bases and J by 8 bases, with 22 bases between them. The CDR3 totals 16 residues. Germline V gene lookup returns CDR1 SQVTM and CDR2 ANQGSEA. The CDR3 protein is CSVEDLIRVSSKGYTF. The DNA for the CDR3 is TGCAGCGTTGAAGATCTTATTAGGGTTTCTTCGAAGGGCTACACCTTC.

This clone was recorded only once. V is TRBV6-1 and J is TRBJ2-7; D is possibly TRBD1 (5 bases). V lost 1 base and J lost 3, with 13 bases in between. There are 15 residues in the CDR3. The V gene's germline CDR1 is MNHNS and CDR2 SASEGT. CDR3 coding DNA: TGTGCCAGCAGTGAAGGGGCAGGGTGGAACTACGAGCAGTACTTC. This encodes CASSEGAGWNYEQYF.

This clone was seen once. The rearrangement uses TRBV28 and TRBJ1-2, with D possibly TRBD1 on 6 matching bases. V lost 6 bases and J 2 bases, leaving 16 bases between the germline ends. The CDR3 extends over 15 amino acids. CDR1 and CDR2 from the germline V gene are MDHEN and SYDVKM. The CDR3 DNA sequence: TGTGCCAGCAGCCCAGCGGGGCAGGGGAACTATGGCTACACCTTC. This gives the protein CASSPAGQGNYGYTF.

This clone was seen just once. V is TRBV29-1 and J is TRBJ1-2; TRBD1 might be the D (5 bases). The CDR3 contains 13 residues. The germline V and J ends were trimmed by 1 base and 8 bases, with 14 bases remaining between them. From germline, CDR1 is SQVTM and CDR2 ANQGSEA. CDR3 in amino acids: CSVEARDLGGYTF. CDR3 nucleotide sequence: TGCAGCGTTGAAGCCAGGGATTTGGGAGGCTACACCTTC.

This clone was observed a handful of times. The chain employs TRBV4-1 and TRBJ2-1, with D maybe TRBD1 (5 bases). V was trimmed by 1 base and J by 0 bases, leaving 10 bases between them. CDR3 length equals 16 residues. CDR1 and CDR2 from the germline V gene are MGHRA and YSYEKL. The CDR3 spells CASSQVDMISYNEQFF. Here the CDR3 DNA reads TGCGCCAGCAGCCAAGTGGACATGATCTCCTACAATGAGCAGTTCTTC.

J is TRBJ2-3 and V is TRBV7-9; TRBD1 matches at 8 bases. The CDR3 runs 16 residues. V gave up 1 base and J gave up 2 bases; unmatched junction bases: 5. CDR1 and CDR2 (germline): SEHNR, FQNEAQ (reference sequence). DNA of the CDR3: TGTGCCAGCAGCTTAGTTCAGGGGGCATTCACAGATACGCAGTATTTT. Protein product: CASSLVQGAFTDTQYF.

The chain carries TRBV12-5 and TRBJ2-7, with a tentative D call TRBD1 (6 bases). Trimming removed 5 bases from V and 4 bases from J, with 9 bases in between. In germline, CDR1 is LGHNT, CDR2 FRNRAP. This CDR3 comprises 12 residues. DNA for the CDR3: TGTGCTAGTGGTCCAGGACAGTACGAGCAGTACTTC. This sequence encodes CASGPGQYEQYF.

CDR3 sequence (DNA): TGTGCCAGCAGCTCGAGACAAGGGGGAGGTGAAAAACTGTTTTTT. Amino acid sequence: CASSSRQGGGEKLFF. This sequence joins TRBV9 and TRBJ1-4; D is possibly TRBD1 (6 bases). V gave up 4 bases and J gave up 7 bases, with 17 bases separating them. Germline values: CDR1 SGDLS, CDR2 YYNGEE. The CDR3 has 15 residues.

V gene TRBV5-4 combines with J gene TRBJ1-3; D is undetermined. V lost 3 bases, J lost 2 bases, and 12 bases lay in between. CDR1 and CDR2 from the germline V gene are SGHNT and YYREEE (reference sequence). The CDR3 contains 15 residues. The DNA for the CDR3 is TGTGCCAGCAGCTCCCAGACACCGCCTGGAAACACCATATATTTT. Translation: CASSSQTPPGNTIYF.

The chain is built from TRBV7-9 and TRBJ1-5; TRBD1 agrees at 8 bases. V shed 3 bases and J 2 bases; nucleotides not matched to a gene: 0. This CDR3 is built from 14 residues. Germline values: CDR1 SEHNR, CDR2 FQNEAQ (reference sequence). CDR3 bases: TGTGCCAGCAGCTTGACAGGGGGCAATCAGCCCCAGCATTTT. Translation gives CASSLTGGNQPQHF.

V gene TRBV5-1 combines with J gene TRBJ2-5; 8 bases are a match to TRBD1. Trimming at V came to 5 bases and at J to 3 bases, leaving 0 bases not matched to a gene. This CDR3 region has 12 residues. Germline V gene lookup returns CDR1 SGHRS and CDR2 YFSETQ. The CDR3 protein is CASRTGEETQYF. The CDR3 DNA is TGCGCCAGCAGGACAGGGGAAGAGACCCAGTACTTC.

The chain carries TRBV5-6 and TRBJ1-1; 12 bases match TRBD1. The J segment lost 3 bases and the V segment lost 0 bases, leaving 6 bases of the junction unmatched. Germline V gives CDR1 SGHDT, CDR2 YYEEEE. This CDR3 spans 17 amino acids. The DNA of the CDR3 is TGTGCCAGCAGCTTGGCGGGACAGGGGGCTGGGTACACTGAAGCTTTCTTT. This codes for CASSLAGQGAGYTEAFF.